Listed here are 8 T cell receptor beta chains from one sample, sequenced in a study of blood T cell repertoires in COVID-19. The assay was immunoSEQ multiplex PCR, and TCRdb's table has in-frame clones only and misses some. The sample shows over 20,000 clones, less than 95% of them seen only once. Source material: peripheral blood. These receptor sequences come from a man between 70 and 80 years old with acute or convalescent COVID-19.

The chain recombines TRBV6-2 or TRBV6-3 with TRBJ1-1, with a tentative D call TRBD1 (5 bases). V was clipped by 4 bases and J by 7 bases, with 13 bases between them. CDR3 length equals 13 residues. Germline V lookup: CDR1 MNHEY, CDR2 SVGEGT. The CDR3 region is CASSSPRQIEAFF. The CDR3 nucleotides read TGTGCCAGCAGTTCCCCCCGACAGATTGAAGCTTTCTTT.

This clone came up a few times. The V call is TRBV27, the J call TRBJ1-2, with 10 nucleotides matching TRBD1. Germline lookup yields CDR1 MNHEY and CDR2 SMNVEV (reference sequence). The CDR3 spans 13 residues. J lost 6 bases, V lost 6 bases, and 4 bases had no gene match. CDR3 sequence reads: CASSWGTGDGYTF. The CDR3 DNA follows: TGTGCCAGCAGCTGGGGGACAGGGGATGGCTACACCTTC.

The genes are TRBV19 and TRBJ1-5; the match to TRBD1 covers 9 bases. Germline V gene data show CDR1 as LNHDA and CDR2 as SQIVND (reference sequence). With V trimmed by 3 bases and J by 3 bases, 3 bases remained unmatched. There are 15 residues in the CDR3. CDR3 in amino acids: CASSIRDRDNQPQHF. The CDR3 nucleotides are TGTGCCAGTAGTATCCGGGACAGGGACAATCAGCCCCAGCATTTT. The variable domain in full, with the rest retrieved from reference TRBV19 and TRBJ1-5, is DGGITQSPKYLFRKEGQNVTLSCEQNLNHDAMYWYRQDPGQGLRLIYYSQIVNDFQKGDIAEGYSVSREKKESFPLTVTSAQKNPTAFYLCASSIRDRDNQPQHFGDGTRLSIL.

V and J are TRBV12-3 or TRBV12-4 and TRBJ2-1; no reliable D call. The CDR3 consists of 13 residues. V lost 5 bases and J 5 bases, leaving 10 bases between the germline ends. The CDR3 here is CASSLLGNNEQFF. For the CDR3, the DNA is TGTGCCAGCAGTCTTCTGGGCAACAATGAGCAGTTCTTC.

The V call is TRBV19, the J call TRBJ2-6, with D unclear. The V gene lost 8 bases and the J gene lost 0 bases, with 17 bases spanning the gap. CDR3 size: 17 residues. The germline V gene has CDR1 LNHDA and CDR2 SQIVND (reference sequence). CDR3 region: CASGAKWSSSGANVLTF. The CDR3 nucleotides read TGTGCCAGTGGCGCCAAGTGGTCTAGCTCTGGGGCCAACGTCCTGACTTTC.

This rearrangement joins TRBV7-5 to TRBJ2-2; TRBD1, the table's D call, was not compared with the DNA. TRBV7-5 is a recognized pseudogene. The CDR3 is 17 residues long. In nucleotides, the CDR3 is TGTGCCAGAAGAGGGGACAGGGGCCTCGCGAACACCGGGGAGCTGTTTTTT. This sequence encodes CARRGDRGLANTGELFF.

This clone was detected a few times. V gene TRBV6-6 combines with J gene TRBJ2-2; D remains unclear. The V gene's germline CDR1 is MNHNY and CDR2 SVGAGI (reference sequence). Trimming left V 6 bases short and J 3 bases short, with 8 bases between. The CDR3 loop spans 13 amino acids. CDR3 coding DNA: TGTGCCAGCAGAACTACGGACACCGGGGAGCTGTTTTTT. This encodes CASRTTDTGELFF.

This chain joins TRBV25-1 and TRBJ1-4; 8 positions match TRBD1. This CDR3 has 13 residues. Trimming removed 6 bases from V and 8 bases from J; junction bases left unmatched: 5. The germline gives CDR1 MGHDK, CDR2 SYGVNS. The CDR3 sequence: CASSRGREEKLFF. The CDR3 DNA reads as TGTGCCAGCAGCAGGGGGCGCGAGGAAAAACTGTTTTTT.